One and the same sample provided the 3 T cell receptor beta chains below, sequenced in a study of T cell responses to AZD1222 COVID-19 vaccine. Sequencing was performed with immunoSEQ multiplex PCR; in TCRdb, only in-frame clones are kept and a portion is missing. The data show 100,000 to 150,000 clones, around nine tenths seen once. Sequencing was performed on peripheral blood, taken on day 0 of AZD1222 vaccination. These receptors came from an adult in good health.

This clone occurred a few times. The V gene is TRBV10-3, the J gene TRBJ2-2; D is unclear. Germline CDR1 and CDR2: ENHRY and SYGVKD. Trimming cost V 3 bases and J 1 base, with 9 bases left between them. The CDR3 runs to 15 residues. The CDR3 DNA follows: TGTGCCATCAGTGATACTCCCCAGAACACCGGGGAGCTGTTTTTT. Translated: CAISDTPQNTGELFF.

J is TRBJ1-2 and V is TRBV4-1, with unresolved D. CDR1 and CDR2 (germline): MGHRA, YSYEKL. Deletions cut 3 bases from V and 4 bases from J, with 6 bases between. The length of the CDR3 is 12 residues. As DNA, the CDR3 is TGCGCCAGCAGCCAGGCTTTCTATGGCTACACCTTC. Translated: CASSQAFYGYTF.

This chain uses TRBV7-2 with TRBJ1-1; D unresolved. The ends were cut back, 3 bases at V and 3 bases at J, with 2 bases in the middle. CDR3 length: 11 residues. Germline CDR1 and CDR2: SGHTA and FQGNSA. CDR3 amino acids: CASSFYTEAFF. The CDR3 DNA reads TGTGCCAGCAGCTTTTACACTGAAGCTTTCTTT.